The clone carrying this TCR beta chain was found a few times. Its matching antigen is unknown. The record originates from a study of cytomegalovirus exposure and HLA in healthy donors. Study-level results: Several of the most significant clusters were apparently associated with common viral pathogens in a later analysis. V- and J-gene trimming in TCR beta was tied to a missense DCLRE1C variant by an analysis performed later. Beyond CMV serostatus, there was no information to go on about immune exposure. Segments of the TCR beta V type were, in most cases, productive about 87% or about 30% of the time in an earlier analysis.

This CDR3 has 13 residues. J was trimmed by 2 bases and V by 5 bases; bases with no gene match: 1. From germline, CDR1 is MNHEY and CDR2 SVGAGI. PCR involved 60 Vbeta and 13 Jbeta primers. Repertoires were generated with immunoSEQ multiplex PCR, while TCRdb's copy carries only in-frame clones and drops some. The sample includes some 200,000 clones, 79% of them seen just once. The clonotype was recovered from a male donor in good health and CMV-seropositive. Sequenced sample: PBMCs. The rearrangement uses TRBV6-5 and TRBJ1-1; 8 bases are a match to TRBD1. CDR3 sequence reads: CASSGQGNTEAFF. The CDR3 DNA reads TGTGCCAGCAGTGGACAGGGCAACACTGAAGCTTTCTTT.